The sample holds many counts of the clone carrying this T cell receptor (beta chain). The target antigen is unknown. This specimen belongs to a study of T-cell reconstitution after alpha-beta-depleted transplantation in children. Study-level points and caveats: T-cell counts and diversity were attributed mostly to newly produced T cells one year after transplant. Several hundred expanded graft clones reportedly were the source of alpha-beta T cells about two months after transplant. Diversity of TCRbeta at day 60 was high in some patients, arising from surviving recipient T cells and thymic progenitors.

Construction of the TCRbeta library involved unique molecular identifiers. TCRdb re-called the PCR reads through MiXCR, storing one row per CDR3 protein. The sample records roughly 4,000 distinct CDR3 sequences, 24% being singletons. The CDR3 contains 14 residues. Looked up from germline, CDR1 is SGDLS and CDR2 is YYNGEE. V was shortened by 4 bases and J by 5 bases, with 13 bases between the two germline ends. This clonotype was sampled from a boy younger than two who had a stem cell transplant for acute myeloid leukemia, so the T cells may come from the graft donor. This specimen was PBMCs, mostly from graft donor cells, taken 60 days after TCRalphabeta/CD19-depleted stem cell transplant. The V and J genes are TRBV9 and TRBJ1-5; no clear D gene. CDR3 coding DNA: TGTGCCAGCAGCCCTTTTTTAACTGATCAGCCCCAGCATTTT. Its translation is CASSPFLTDQPQHF.